This is a list of T cell receptor beta chains from one sample in a study of blood T cell repertoires in COVID-19. Profiling relied on immunoSEQ multiplex PCR, and the TCRdb table lists in-frame clones only, not all of them. Of a few hundred thousand clones in the sample, roughly 84% were seen once. Sequencing was performed on PBMCs or T cells enriched from blood (not recorded which). These receptors were obtained from a woman in her thirties or forties who had recovered from COVID-19. CDR3s include the opening cysteine and the closing phenylalanine or tryptophan.

cdr3_length: 13; j_call: TRBJ2-7; v_call: TRBV6-5; cdr3_aa: CASSPGQSYEQYF
cdr3_length: 11; j_call: TRBJ1-1; v_call: TRBV19; cdr3_aa: CASHYGTEAFF
cdr3_length: 14; j_call: TRBJ2-3; v_call: TRBV30; cdr3_aa: CAWSTLRGSDTQYF
cdr3_length: 18; j_call: TRBJ2-3; v_call: TRBV6-1; cdr3_aa: CASSGREYGGSGTDTQYF
cdr3_length: 15; j_call: TRBJ1-2; v_call: TRBV9; cdr3_aa: CASSVTGTGKEGYTF
cdr3_length: 15; j_call: TRBJ2-3; v_call: TRBV9; cdr3_aa: CASSVDPGGTDTQYF
cdr3_length: 18; j_call: TRBJ2-6; v_call: TRBV6-6; cdr3_aa: CASSPIFKQASGANVLTF
cdr3_length: 14; j_call: TRBJ2-3; v_call: TRBV2; cdr3_aa: CASSPRASTDTQYF
cdr3_length: 16; j_call: TRBJ1-5; v_call: TRBV4-1; cdr3_aa: CASSQAQTGNRLAQHF
cdr3_length: 13; j_call: TRBJ1-2; v_call: TRBV28; cdr3_aa: CASSSDTGYGYTF
cdr3_length: 11; j_call: TRBJ2-1; v_call: TRBV20-1; cdr3_aa: CSVPSGTRGLF
cdr3_length: 15; j_call: TRBJ2-3; v_call: TRBV5-1; cdr3_aa: CASSLVGQGTDTQYF
cdr3_length: 13; j_call: TRBJ1-5; v_call: TRBV6-5; cdr3_aa: CASSKDRKRPQHF
cdr3_length: 15; j_call: TRBJ1-1; v_call: TRBV3-1/TRBV3-2; cdr3_aa: CASSYIGDRGTQAFF
cdr3_length: 16; j_call: TRBJ2-3; v_call: TRBV18; cdr3_aa: CASSGLTSGITDTQYF
cdr3_length: 14; j_call: TRBJ2-7; v_call: TRBV3-1/TRBV3-2; cdr3_aa: CASSQASGPYEQYF
cdr3_length: 17; j_call: TRBJ2-1; v_call: TRBV15; cdr3_aa: CATSSPLGTSGRNEQFF
cdr3_length: 17; j_call: TRBJ2-3; v_call: TRBV29-1; cdr3_aa: CSVEDLGTAGDTDTQYF
cdr3_length: 15; j_call: TRBJ2-1; v_call: TRBV24-1; cdr3_aa: CATSDISGSYNEQFF
cdr3_length: 16; j_call: TRBJ2-1; v_call: TRBV3-1/TRBV3-2; cdr3_aa: CASSQDWTGGLNEQFF
cdr3_length: 16; j_call: TRBJ2-5; v_call: TRBV5-6; cdr3_aa: CASSLAPAGGRETQYF
cdr3_length: 12; j_call: TRBJ1-2; v_call: TRBV24-1; cdr3_aa: CATSDPTIGYTF
cdr3_length: 12; j_call: TRBJ1-5; v_call: TRBV6-5; cdr3_aa: CASSSGNQPQHF